The clone carrying this TCR beta chain occurred many times. The data originate from a study of naive and memory T cell subsets. Whole-blood samples were roughly 2.7 ml of peripheral blood from healthy adult volunteers. A UMI-containing oligonucleotide was joined by 3' ligation to the TCR cDNA template. Alpha and beta constant region primers primed reverse transcription for blood and skin samples. Four PCR rounds used nested alpha and beta constant region primers plus the SP2 primer. TCRdb analysed the 5' RACE reads with MiXCR anew, one entry per CDR3 protein. The sample records over 25,000 distinct CDR3 sequences, under 30% being singletons. V lost 7 bases and J lost 8; bases outside the gene matches: 4. CDR3 length: 11 residues. Per the germline V gene, CDR1 is SQVTM and CDR2 is ANQGSEA.

The clonotype was recovered from a female donor in good health. The chain recombines TRBV29-1 with TRBJ1-2; 10 bases fit TRBD1. CDR3 sequence: CSAGQGEGYTF. The DNA for the CDR3 is TGCAGCGCCGGACAGGGGGAGGGCTACACCTTC.